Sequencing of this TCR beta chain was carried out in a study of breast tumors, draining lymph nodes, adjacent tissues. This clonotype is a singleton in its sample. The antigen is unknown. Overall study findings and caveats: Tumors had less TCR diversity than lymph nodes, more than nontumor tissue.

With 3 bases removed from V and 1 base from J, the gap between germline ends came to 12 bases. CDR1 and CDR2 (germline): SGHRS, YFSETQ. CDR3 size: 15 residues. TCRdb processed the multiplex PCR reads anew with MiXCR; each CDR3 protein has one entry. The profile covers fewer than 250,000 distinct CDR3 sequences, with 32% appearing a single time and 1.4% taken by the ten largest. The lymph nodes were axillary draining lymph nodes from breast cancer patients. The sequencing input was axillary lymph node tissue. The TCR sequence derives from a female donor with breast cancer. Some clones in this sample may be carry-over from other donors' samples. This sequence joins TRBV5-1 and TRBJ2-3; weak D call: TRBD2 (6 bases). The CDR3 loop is CASSSGASGTDTQYF. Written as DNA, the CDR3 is TGCGCCAGCAGCTCCGGGGCTAGCGGCACAGATACGCAGTATTTT.